This is a list of T cell receptor beta chains from one sample in a study of blood T cell repertoires in COVID-19. Sequencing used immunoSEQ multiplex PCR; TCRdb keeps in-frame clones, though not all of them. This table has 380,000 or so clones, roughly 90% appearing once. The sample comprised peripheral blood. The receptors were gathered from a man aged 35-49 years with acute or convalescent COVID-19. Each CDR3 is given without its conserved first and last residue. Fields, in order: V gene, J gene, CDR3 protein.

V: TRBV24-1; J: TRBJ2-2; CDR3: ATSDLDRDTGELF
V: TRBV18; J: TRBJ2-1; CDR3: ASSPGAAMGRNEQF
V: TRBV7-9; J: TRBJ2-3; CDR3: ASGREDTQY
V: TRBV7-9; J: TRBJ1-2; CDR3: ASSRSRGYGYT
V: TRBV30; J: TRBJ2-1; CDR3: AWVPGGRNEQF
V: TRBV5-4; J: TRBJ2-7; CDR3: ASSPRTGLTYEQY
V: TRBV5-1; J: TRBJ1-1; CDR3: ASSSGQGAEAF
V: TRBV27; J: TRBJ1-5; CDR3: ASSSPQSANQPQH
V: TRBV19; J: TRBJ1-1; CDR3: ASSIYRENEAF
V: TRBV6-6; J: TRBJ1-2; CDR3: ATQGRGTNYGYT
V: TRBV5-1; J: TRBJ1-1; CDR3: ASSWGDRETEAF
V: TRBV5-1; J: TRBJ1-1; CDR3: ASSPGTAEAF
V: TRBV27; J: TRBJ1-1; CDR3: ASSWDRARNTEAF
V: TRBV6-1; J: TRBJ2-7; CDR3: ASSEIWDSTYEQY
V: TRBV29-1; J: TRBJ1-2; CDR3: SVARDRAANYGYT
V: TRBV19; J: TRBJ1-5; CDR3: ASSKTGGNQPQH
V: TRBV7-9; J: TRBJ2-5; CDR3: ASSHIQGVVETQY
V: TRBV27; J: TRBJ2-7; CDR3: ASRPGQATYEQY
V: TRBV28; J: TRBJ2-7; CDR3: ASSSFYEQY
V: TRBV9; J: TRBJ1-6; CDR3: ASSVGGQSSPLH
V: TRBV9; J: TRBJ2-7; CDR3: ASSVEAGGPYEQY
V: TRBV3-1/TRBV3-2; J: TRBJ2-7; CDR3: ASSQADRGFYEQY
V: TRBV2; J: TRBJ1-5; CDR3: ASSAGFSQPQH
V: TRBV18; J: TRBJ2-1; CDR3: ASSLIVGGPGNNEQF
V: TRBV3-1/TRBV3-2; J: TRBJ2-6; CDR3: ASSQVETGANVLT
V: TRBV19; J: TRBJ1-1; CDR3: ASSPLRDTLDTEAF
V: TRBV19; J: TRBJ1-2; CDR3: ASSISRAPDYGYT
V: TRBV27; J: TRBJ1-1; CDR3: ASSGRGEAF
V: TRBV1; J: TRBJ2-7; CDR3: TSSQGTSGGAHYEQY
V: TRBV11-1; J: TRBJ2-3; CDR3: ASRRETGTQY
V: TRBV27; J: TRBJ1-1; CDR3: ASSTNRVLGTEAF
V: TRBV5-1; J: TRBJ2-4; CDR3: ASSLVPAGGPWTKNIQY
V: TRBV12-3/TRBV12-4; J: TRBJ1-1; CDR3: ASSSQGYTEAF
V: TRBV10-3; J: TRBJ1-1; CDR3: AISESFRGDTEAF
V: TRBV30; J: TRBJ1-3; CDR3: AWSGQGVSGNTIY
V: TRBV7-6; J: TRBJ1-2; CDR3: ASSQGERVSYGYT
V: TRBV5-8; J: TRBJ2-5; CDR3: ASSLEAGMDQY
V: TRBV11-3; J: TRBJ2-1; CDR3: ASSLAGGGEQF
V: TRBV19; J: TRBJ2-7; CDR3: ASSLRGLSSYEQY
V: TRBV5-1; J: TRBJ1-1; CDR3: ASSFGTSNTEAF
V: TRBV5-1; J: TRBJ2-3; CDR3: ASSLGPSTDTQY
V: TRBV6-5; J: TRBJ2-5; CDR3: ASNPQTGGRETQY
V: TRBV28; J: TRBJ1-1; CDR3: ASSLPPIPEAF
V: TRBV18; J: TRBJ2-1; CDR3: ASSPPTKYNEQF
V: TRBV6-5; J: TRBJ1-4; CDR3: ASTEGGGDEKLF
V: TRBV5-1; J: TRBJ2-5; CDR3: ASSLEASGVQETQY
V: TRBV7-9; J: TRBJ2-7; CDR3: ASSLSGGELGEQY
V: TRBV11-3; J: TRBJ2-1; CDR3: ASSLDPSRGNEQF